This entry describes one TCR beta chain. V was shortened by 2 bases and J by 5 bases, with 7 bases between the two germline ends. Germline CDR1 and CDR2: KGHSH and LQKENI. The CDR3 is 12 amino acids. The sample originates from a study of T cell responses to AZD1222 COVID-19 vaccine. Clones were read by immunoSEQ multiplex PCR, and TCRdb kept only the in-frame ones, dropping some. This sample has roughly 100,000 clones, with approximately 90% found just once. The rearrangement uses TRBV18 and TRBJ2-7; D gene ambiguous. The sequenced sample was peripheral blood, obtained 28 days after the second AZD1222 dose. The sequence was collected from an adult who received the AZD1222 COVID-19 vaccine. Here the CDR3 DNA reads TGTGCCAGCTCACCAAAGAGGAACGAGCAGTACTTC. Its translation is CASSPKRNEQYF.